This T cell receptor (beta chain) was identified during a study of blood T cell repertoires in COVID-19. Turning to the study itself: Collection of acute and convalescent COVID-19 samples took place in the United States, Italy and Spain.

Germline V gives CDR1 SGHNT, CDR2 YYREEE (reference sequence). This CDR3 contains 15 residues. V was trimmed by 0 bases and J by 0 bases, leaving 6 bases between them. Here immunoSEQ multiplex PCR was the method, and the copy in TCRdb shows in-frame clones only, minus some. The sample yields roughly 71,000 clones, over 80% seen once. Input material: peripheral blood. The sequence derives from a woman of 80 years or more with acute or convalescent COVID-19. The rearrangement joins TRBV5-4 to TRBJ2-2; the D gene is possibly TRBD1 (5 bases). DNA of the CDR3: TGTGCCAGCAGCTTGGGCAGGGCGAACACCGGGGAGCTGTTTTTT. This translates into CASSLGRANTGELFF.